This TCR beta chain came from a study of T cells in Graves' hyperthyroidism and ophthalmopathy. The ends lost 1 base at V and 3 bases at J; junction bases unmatched: 3. Germline V gene sequence: CDR1 MGHDK, CDR2 SYGVNS. This CDR3 has 15 amino acids. Findings and limits, study-wide: The model's output predicted ophthalmopathy at a median of roughly 6.9 months prior to onset. Among thyroid clonotypes expanded above 0.001, most also appeared in blood.

Together with thyroid ultrasound, orbital computed tomography, serum thyroxine and TRAb, clinical symptoms were used for diagnoses. The sample, blood from the first hyperthyroidism diagnosis, precedes any ophthalmopathy symptoms. Of note for this clonotype: Its target is unknown. A much larger clone differs from this one at a single base, so this may be a read error.

It was RNA transcripts that yielded the amplified TCR beta CDR3 regions. TCR CDR3 regions were first amplified by RT-PCR with HTBI primers. TCRdb reanalysed the multiplex PCR reads using MiXCR and keeps one entry per CDR3 protein. In the table there are 250,000 to 300,000 distinct CDR3 sequences, approximately 14% of which are singletons. The source material was blood. This sequence originates from a woman aged 40 to 50 with Graves' hyperthyroidism that later progressed to Graves' ophthalmopathy. V usage is TRBV25-1 and J usage is TRBJ2-1; 7 positions match TRBD2. The CDR3: CASSEWGGGYNEQFF. As DNA, the CDR3 is TGTGCCAGCAGTGAATGGGGCGGGGGCTACAATGAGCAGTTCTTC. Full variable domain (missing parts from reference TRBV25-1 and TRBJ2-1): EADIYQTPRYLVIGTGKKITLECSQTMGHDKMYWYQQDPGMELHLIHYSYGVNSTEKGDLSSESTVSRIRTEHFPLTLESARPSHTSQYLCASSEWGGGYNEQFFGPGTRLTVL.